This T cell receptor (beta chain) emerged from a study of cytomegalovirus exposure and HLA in healthy donors. This clone was seen only once. The table came from immunoSEQ multiplex PCR; TCRdb's copy has only in-frame clones and leaves some out. This table has approximately 170,000 clones, 75% to 95% appearing once. The germline CDR1 and CDR2 sequences are LNHNV and YYDKDF (reference sequence). The germline V and J ends were trimmed by 5 bases and 2 bases, with 12 bases remaining between them. The CDR3 runs 14 residues. The specimen was PBMCs. The chain uses TRBV15 and TRBJ2-5, with D tentatively TRBD1 (5 bases). The TCR comes from a woman under 30 in good health and CMV-seropositive. The CDR3 nucleotides are TGTGCCACCAGCCCCGACAGCCCTCAAGAGACCCAGTACTTC. This translates into CATSPDSPQETQYF.